The source of this TCR beta chain is a study of cytomegalovirus exposure and HLA in healthy donors. Study observations and caveats: In most subjects, TCR beta sequences reportedly gave accurate predictions of HLA-A and HLA-B alleles.

This PCR relied on a set of 60 Vbeta primers and 13 Jbeta primers. TCRdb keeps only in-frame clones here, not all; method: immunoSEQ multiplex PCR. The table includes over 100,000 clones, around 65% detected once. This clone occurred a few times. As yet, its antigen is unknown. Healthy donors of bone marrow made up the group. Germline lookup yields CDR1 MNHNS and CDR2 SASEGT. The CDR3 extends over 14 amino acids. Between the trimmed V and J ends, which lost 10 bases and 0 bases, there was a span of 13 bases. This TCR was recovered from a man aged 18 to 29 in good health and CMV-seronegative. The V and J genes are TRBV6-1 and TRBJ1-3; no firm D call. The sample taken for sequencing was PBMCs. This CDR3 reads CATLAGSSGNTIYF. As DNA, the CDR3 is TGTGCCACCTTAGCGGGCAGCTCTGGAAACACCATATATTTT.